The T cell receptor (beta chain) under discussion was sequenced for a study of identical twins. No donor was unhealthy or non-Caucasian. Via MiXCR, TCRdb re-called the 5' RACE reads, giving one row per CDR3 protein. The sample consists of approximately 350,000 distinct CDR3 sequences, about 12% of them appearing once. Study results and limitations: Models came in too low on out-of-frame TCR alpha sharing in monozygotic twins. With abundant cord blood beta clonotypes, insertions were fewer; memory repertoires showed no such pattern.

V lost 3 bases and J 4 bases, leaving 10 bases between the germline ends. The CDR3 length is 14 residues. Germline CDR1 is MGHRA and CDR2 is YSYEKL. A word on this clonotype: Its antigen remains unknown.

This sample also belongs to another study, concerning yellow fever vaccine responses in identical twins. That source adds: Reportedly, twins' vaccine T cell responses looked partly convergent and partly personalized.

The specimen was CD8+ T cells sorted from blood. The chain is built from TRBV4-1 and TRBJ2-4; maybe TRBD1 (6 bases). The clonotype originates from a woman in her late teens or twenties in good health. CDR3 in DNA: TGCGCCAGCAGCCAGGACAGCACTAAAAACATTCAGTACTTC. This translates into CASSQDSTKNIQYF.